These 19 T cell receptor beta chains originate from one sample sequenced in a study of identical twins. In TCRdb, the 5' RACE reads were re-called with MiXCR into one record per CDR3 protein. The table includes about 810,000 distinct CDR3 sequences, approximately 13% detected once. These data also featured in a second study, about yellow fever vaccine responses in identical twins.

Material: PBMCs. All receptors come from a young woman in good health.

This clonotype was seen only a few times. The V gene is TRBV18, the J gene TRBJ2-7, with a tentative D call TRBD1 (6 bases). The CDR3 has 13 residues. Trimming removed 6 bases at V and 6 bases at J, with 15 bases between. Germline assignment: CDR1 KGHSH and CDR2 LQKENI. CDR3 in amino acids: CASSATQGSEQYF. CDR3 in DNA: TGTGCCAGCTCTGCAACCCAGGGGAGCGAGCAGTACTTC.

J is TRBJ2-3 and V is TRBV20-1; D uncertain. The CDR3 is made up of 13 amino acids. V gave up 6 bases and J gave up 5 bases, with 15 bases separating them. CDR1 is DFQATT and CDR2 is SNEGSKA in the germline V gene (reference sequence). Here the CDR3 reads CSATVPNRDTQYF. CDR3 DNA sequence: TGCAGTGCCACGGTCCCGAATAGAGATACGCAGTATTTT.

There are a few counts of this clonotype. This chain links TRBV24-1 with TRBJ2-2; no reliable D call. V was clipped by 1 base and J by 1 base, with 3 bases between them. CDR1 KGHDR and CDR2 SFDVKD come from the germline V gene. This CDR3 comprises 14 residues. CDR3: CATSDLWNTGELFF. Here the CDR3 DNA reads TGTGCCACCAGTGATTTATGGAACACCGGGGAGCTGTTTTTT.

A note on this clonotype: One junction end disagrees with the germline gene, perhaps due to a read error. The CDR3 bases are TGCAGTGCTAGGGAAGGACTAGCGGCTCCAGTTTTT. Amino acid sequence: CSAREGLAAPVF. The chain combines TRBV20-1 with TRBJ2-3; TRBD2 matches at 10 bases. There are 12 residues in the CDR3. Germline V CDR1 and CDR2: DFQATT, SNEGSKA (reference sequence).

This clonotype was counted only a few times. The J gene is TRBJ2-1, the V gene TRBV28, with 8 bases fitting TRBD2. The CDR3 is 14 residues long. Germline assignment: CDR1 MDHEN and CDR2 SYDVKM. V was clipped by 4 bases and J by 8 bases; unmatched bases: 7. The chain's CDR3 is CASSSPGTSHEQFF. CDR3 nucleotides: TGTGCCAGCAGTTCCCCCGGGACTAGTCATGAGCAGTTCTTC. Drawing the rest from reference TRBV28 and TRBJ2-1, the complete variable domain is DVKVTQSSRYLVKRTGEKVFLECVQDMDHENMFWYRQDPGLGLRLIYFSYDVKMKEKGDIPEGYSVSREKKERFSLILESASTNQTSMYLCASSSPGTSHEQFFGPGTRLTVL.

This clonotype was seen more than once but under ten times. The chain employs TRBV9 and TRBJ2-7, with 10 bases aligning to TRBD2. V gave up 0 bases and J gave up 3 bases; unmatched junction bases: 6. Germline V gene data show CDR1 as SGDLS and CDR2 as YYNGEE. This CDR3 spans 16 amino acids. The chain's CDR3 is CASSVALAGDVYEQYF. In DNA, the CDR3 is TGTGCCAGCAGCGTAGCTCTAGCGGGAGATGTCTACGAGCAGTACTTC.

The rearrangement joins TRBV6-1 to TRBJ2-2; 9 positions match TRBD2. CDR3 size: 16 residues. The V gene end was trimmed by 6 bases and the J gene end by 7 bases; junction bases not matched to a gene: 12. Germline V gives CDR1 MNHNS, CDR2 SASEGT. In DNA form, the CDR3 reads TGTGCCAGCAGGCGGAGACTAGCGGAGCCCGTCGGGGAGCTGTTTTTT. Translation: CASRRRLAEPVGELFF.

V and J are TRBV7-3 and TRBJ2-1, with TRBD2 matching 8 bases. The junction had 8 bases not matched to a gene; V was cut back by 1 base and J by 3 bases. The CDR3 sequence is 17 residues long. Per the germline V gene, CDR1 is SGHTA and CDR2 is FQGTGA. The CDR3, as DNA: TGTGCCAGCAGCTTAAGGGCTAGCGGGTTTGGCTACAATGAGCAGTTCTTC. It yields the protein CASSLRASGFGYNEQFF.

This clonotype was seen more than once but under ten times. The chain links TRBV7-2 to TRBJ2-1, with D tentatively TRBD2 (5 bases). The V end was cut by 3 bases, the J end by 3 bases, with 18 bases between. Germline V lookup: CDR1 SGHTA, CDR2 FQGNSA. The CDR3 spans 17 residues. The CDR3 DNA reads TGTGCCAGCAGCTTTAAAAGGGCCCCCGGGGTCTACAATGAGCAGTTCTTC. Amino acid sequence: CASSFKRAPGVYNEQFF.

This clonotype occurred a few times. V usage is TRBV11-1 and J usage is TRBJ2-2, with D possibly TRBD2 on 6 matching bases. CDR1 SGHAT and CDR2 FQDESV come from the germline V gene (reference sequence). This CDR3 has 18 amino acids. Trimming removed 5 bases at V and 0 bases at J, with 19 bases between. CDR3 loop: CASSNPSSAGANTGELFF. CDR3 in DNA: TGTGCCAGCAGCAACCCTTCCTCAGCGGGCGCGAACACCGGGGAGCTGTTTTTT.

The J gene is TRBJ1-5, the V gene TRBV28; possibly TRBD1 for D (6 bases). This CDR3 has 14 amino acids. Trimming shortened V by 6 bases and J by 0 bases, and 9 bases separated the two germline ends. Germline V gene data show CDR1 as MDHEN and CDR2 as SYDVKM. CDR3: CASRWTDSNQPQHF. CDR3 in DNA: TGTGCCAGCAGATGGACAGATAGCAATCAGCCCCAGCATTTT.

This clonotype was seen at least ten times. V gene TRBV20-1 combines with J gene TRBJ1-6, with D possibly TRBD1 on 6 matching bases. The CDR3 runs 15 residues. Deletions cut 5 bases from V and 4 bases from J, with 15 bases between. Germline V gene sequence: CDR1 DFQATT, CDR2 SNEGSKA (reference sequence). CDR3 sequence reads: CSAGLMDSYNSPLHF. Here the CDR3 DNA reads TGCAGTGCTGGACTGATGGACAGTTATAATTCACCCCTCCACTTT.

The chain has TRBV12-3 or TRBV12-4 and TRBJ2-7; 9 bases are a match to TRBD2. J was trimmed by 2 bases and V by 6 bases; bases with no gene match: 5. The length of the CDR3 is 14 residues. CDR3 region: CASRVSGSPYEQYF. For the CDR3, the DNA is TGTGCCAGCAGGGTTAGCGGGAGTCCCTACGAGCAGTACTTC.

As DNA, the CDR3 is TGCAGTGCTAGAGAGGCTAGCGGGGGAAACGAGCAGTACGTC. Protein: CSAREASGGNEQYV. V and J are TRBV20-1 and TRBJ2-7; 10 bases map to TRBD2. J lost 5 bases, V lost 0 bases, and 4 bases had no gene match. The CDR3 extends over 14 amino acids. Germline lookup yields CDR1 DFQATT and CDR2 SNEGSKA (reference sequence).

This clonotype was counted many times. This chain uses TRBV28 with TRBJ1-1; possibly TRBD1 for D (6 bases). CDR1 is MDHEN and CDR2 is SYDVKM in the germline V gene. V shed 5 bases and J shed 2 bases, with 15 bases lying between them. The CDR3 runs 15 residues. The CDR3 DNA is TGTGCCAGCAGTCCGCCGACAGGTTCTAACACTGAAGCTTTCTTT. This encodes CASSPPTGSNTEAFF.

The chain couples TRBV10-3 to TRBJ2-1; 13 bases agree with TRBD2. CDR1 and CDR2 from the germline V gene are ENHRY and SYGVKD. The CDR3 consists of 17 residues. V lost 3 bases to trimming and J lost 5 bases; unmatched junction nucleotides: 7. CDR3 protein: CAISDRLAGGPDNEQFF. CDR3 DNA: TGTGCCATCAGTGATCGACTAGCGGGGGGCCCCGACAATGAGCAGTTCTTC.

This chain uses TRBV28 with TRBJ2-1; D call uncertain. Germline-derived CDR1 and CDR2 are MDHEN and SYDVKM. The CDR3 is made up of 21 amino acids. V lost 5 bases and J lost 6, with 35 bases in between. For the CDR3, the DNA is TGTGCCAGCAGTCCTTGGGGTTTCCGATCCCCCCCTCCCCAATCGTTCAATGAGCAGTTCTTC. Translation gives CASSPWGFRSPPPQSFNEQFF.

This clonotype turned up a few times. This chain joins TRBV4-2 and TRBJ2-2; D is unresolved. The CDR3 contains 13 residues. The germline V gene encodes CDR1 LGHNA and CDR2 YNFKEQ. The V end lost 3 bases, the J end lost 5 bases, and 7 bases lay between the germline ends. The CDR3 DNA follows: TGTGCCAGCAGCCACGACCCTACCGGGGAGCTGTTTTTT. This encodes CASSHDPTGELFF.

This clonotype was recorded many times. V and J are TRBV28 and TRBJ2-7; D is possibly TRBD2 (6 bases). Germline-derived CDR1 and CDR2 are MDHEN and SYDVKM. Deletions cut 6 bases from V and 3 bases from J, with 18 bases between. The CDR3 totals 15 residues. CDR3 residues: CASSSTGGPVYEQYF. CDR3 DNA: TGTGCCAGCAGCTCAACCGGAGGGCCGGTCTACGAGCAGTACTTC.